The 10 T cell receptor beta chains in this list originate from one sample, sequenced in a study of blood T cell repertoires in COVID-19. TCRdb's table, derived via immunoSEQ multiplex PCR, lists solely in-frame clones and lacks some. The sample lists 400,000 to 550,000 clones, approximately 90% occurring once. The sample was peripheral blood. The receptors here all came from a young woman with acute or convalescent COVID-19.

The rearrangement joins TRBV5-6 to TRBJ1-3; D remains unclear. V was shortened by 0 bases and J by 0 bases, with 10 bases between the two germline ends. Germline CDR1 reads SGHDT; CDR2 reads YYEEEE. This CDR3 is built from 16 residues. The CDR3 bases are TGTGCCAGCAGCTTGGCAGAGGCCTACTCTGGAAACACCATATATTTT. It specifies CASSLAEAYSGNTIYF. The full variable domain, in which reference TRBV5-6 and TRBJ1-3 provide the parts outside the CDR3, is DAGVTQSPTHLIKTRGQQVTLRCSPKSGHDTVSWYQQALGQGPQFIFQYYEEEERQRGNFPDRFSGHQFPNYSSELNVNALLLGDSALYLCASSLAEAYSGNTIYFGEGSWLTVV.

This rearrangement joins TRBV6-6 to TRBJ1-1; D might be TRBD1 (5 bases). The CDR3 loop spans 13 amino acids. The germline V gene encodes CDR1 MNHNY and CDR2 SVGAGI (reference sequence). V lost 5 bases and J 4 bases, leaving 11 bases between the germline ends. The CDR3 reads CASSPQEGTEAFF. For the CDR3, the DNA is TGTGCCAGCAGTCCACAGGAGGGCACTGAAGCTTTCTTT.

This clone has a single count. J is TRBJ1-4 and V is TRBV19; 9 nucleotides match TRBD1. The CDR3 totals 16 residues. V shed 4 bases and J 8 bases; nucleotides not matched to a gene: 11. CDR1 and CDR2 from the germline V gene are LNHDA and SQIVND (reference sequence). The CDR3, as DNA: TGTGCCAGTAGTACTCCCCCCGGGACAGGGTCCGAAAAACTGTTTTTT. The encoded protein is CASSTPPGTGSEKLFF.

This chain links TRBV28 with TRBJ1-2; 10 bases line up with TRBD1. Trimming removed 3 bases from V and 6 bases from J; junction bases left unmatched: 10. The CDR3 is 16 amino acids. Germline assignment: CDR1 MDHEN and CDR2 SYDVKM. CDR3 amino acids: CASSLTGGAVYDGYTF. CDR3 sequence (DNA): TGTGCCAGCAGTTTGACAGGGGGCGCGGTTTATGATGGCTACACCTTC.

The chain carries TRBV11-3 and TRBJ2-1; TRBD1 matches at 7 bases. Losses at the gene ends were 5 bases for V and 5 bases for J; bases not matched to a gene: 9. The CDR3 sequence is 15 residues long. Per the germline V gene, CDR1 is SGHNT and CDR2 is YENEEA. Written as DNA, the CDR3 is TGTGCCAGCAGCCCAGGACAGGCCCGAGACAATGAGCAGTTCTTC. It yields the protein CASSPGQARDNEQFF.

This clone appeared a single time. J is TRBJ2-5 and V is TRBV6-5, with 12 bases identical to TRBD2. Germline V CDR1 and CDR2: MNHEY, SVGAGI. The CDR3 totals 15 residues. The ends lost 2 bases at V and 2 bases at J; junction bases unmatched: 0. The CDR3 sequence: CASSYGTSGQETQYF. The CDR3 coding sequence is TGTGCCAGCAGTTACGGGACTAGCGGGCAAGAGACCCAGTACTTC.

The chain couples TRBV28 to TRBJ1-3; 11 bases match TRBD1. Germline CDR1 reads MDHEN; CDR2 reads SYDVKM. CDR3 length: 16 residues. The J segment lost 1 base and the V segment lost 6 bases, leaving 5 bases of the junction unmatched. The CDR3 loop reads CASRDRGLVSGNTIYF. As DNA, the CDR3 is TGTGCCAGCAGGGACAGGGGGCTAGTATCTGGAAACACCATATATTTT.

The rearrangement links TRBV5-1 to TRBJ2-1, with 7 bases that match TRBD1. Germline assignment: CDR1 SGHRS and CDR2 YFSETQ. Trimming removed 0 bases from V and 7 bases from J; junction bases left unmatched: 4. CDR3 length equals 14 residues. CDR3 loop: CASSLGQGGNEQFF. The CDR3 DNA sequence: TGCGCCAGCAGCTTGGGACAGGGTGGTAATGAGCAGTTCTTC.

The chain employs TRBV5-6 and TRBJ2-5; 9 nucleotides align to TRBD2. This CDR3 contains 14 residues. Germline V gene data show CDR1 as SGHDT and CDR2 as YYEEEE. J gave up 9 bases and V 4 bases, and 10 bases lay outside the gene matches. DNA of the CDR3: TGTGCCAGCAGCAGTCCCGGGACTAGCCCCGCCCAGTACTTC. This codes for CASSSPGTSPAQYF. The variable domain in full, with the rest retrieved from reference TRBV5-6 and TRBJ2-5, is DAGVTQSPTHLIKTRGQQVTLRCSPKSGHDTVSWYQQALGQGPQFIFQYYEEEERQRGNFPDRFSGHQFPNYSSELNVNALLLGDSALYLCASSSPGTSPAQYFGPGTRLLVL.

This chain joins TRBV30 and TRBJ2-7, with 10 bases fitting TRBD2. The V and J ends lost 2 bases and 13 bases, in that order; junction bases with no gene match: 11. The germline V gene has CDR1 GTSNPN and CDR2 SVGIG (reference sequence). This CDR3 region has 13 residues. In DNA form, the CDR3 reads TGTGCCTGGAGTTTGATAGCGGGGGGCGACCCATACTTC. Translated, it gives CAWSLIAGGDPYF.